These 26 T cell receptor beta chains were all obtained from the same sample, sequenced in a study of response to subunit inactivated influenza vaccine. One entry per CDR3 protein results from TCRdb running MiXCR on the RT-PCR reads. The sample includes a few hundred thousand distinct CDR3 sequences, around a fifth of them seen just once. This sample comprised PBMCs from blood, obtained about 20 months after vaccination. These receptors were collected from a man between 50 and 69 years old who received an inactivated influenza vaccine.

J is TRBJ1-1 and V is TRBV10-3; D is undetermined. The CDR3 contains 13 residues. V was cut by 6 bases and J by 5 bases, with 13 bases left in between. CDR1 ENHRY and CDR2 SYGVKD come from the germline V gene. The CDR3 reads CAISPFSETEAFF. The CDR3 nucleotides are TGTGCCATCAGCCCTTTTTCGGAGACTGAAGCTTTCTTT.

This clonotype was seen once. The V call is TRBV4-1, the J call TRBJ2-5, with D perhaps matching TRBD1 (6 bases). The V gene lost 0 bases and the J gene lost 5 bases, with 13 bases spanning the gap. Per germline, CDR1 MGHRA and CDR2 YSYEKL. CDR3 length: 15 residues. The chain's CDR3 is CASSQDQTGRETQYF. The CDR3 nucleotides read TGCGCCAGCAGCCAAGATCAGACAGGAAGGGAGACCCAGTACTTC.

As concerns this clonotype: No conserved phenylalanine or tryptophan ends this CDR3, so it is likely a read error. The CDR3 nucleotides read TGCAGTGCTAGGGGGGATAGCACTGAGCAGTTCTCC. Residues: CSARGDSTEQFS. The chain joins TRBV20-1 to TRBJ2-1; either TRBD1 or TRBD2 may supply D (5 bases each). V was pared by 3 bases and J by 9 bases, with 12 bases between. Germline CDR1 DFQATT, CDR2 SNEGSKA (reference sequence). This CDR3 has 12 amino acids.

The V call is TRBV20-1, the J call TRBJ1-5; TRBD1 matches 7 bases. V was pared by 5 bases and J by 3 bases, with 7 bases of the junction left unmatched. Germline V lookup: CDR1 DFQATT, CDR2 SNEGSKA (reference sequence). The CDR3 length is 14 residues. CDR3 protein: CSAQDRPYNQPQHF. The CDR3 DNA reads TGCAGTGCTCAGGACAGGCCCTACAATCAGCCCCAGCATTTT.

The V call is TRBV6-5, the J call TRBJ1-5, with a weak D call TRBD1 (5 bases). V gave up 0 bases and J gave up 2 bases, with 8 bases separating them. Germline V CDR1 and CDR2: MNHEY, SVGAGI. This CDR3 has 15 amino acids. The DNA for the CDR3 is TGTGCCAGCAGTTACTCGGGGGTGGGCAATCAGCCCCAGCATTTT. Its protein is CASSYSGVGNQPQHF.

The gene calls are TRBV12-3 or TRBV12-4 and TRBJ1-1, with unresolved D. V was trimmed by 2 bases and J by 5 bases, leaving 12 bases between them. CDR3 length: 14 residues. The CDR3 reads CASSLSPSKTEAFF. The CDR3 DNA reads TGTGCCAGCAGTTTATCACCATCGAAGACTGAAGCTTTCTTT.

This clonotype was counted at least ten times. The chain employs TRBV4-1 and TRBJ1-3; no reliable D call. CDR3 length: 16 amino acids. V was pared by 1 base and J by 5 bases, with 15 bases between. Germline CDR1 and CDR2: MGHRA and YSYEKL. As DNA, the CDR3 is TGCGCCAGCAGCCAAGGTCCGTCCAGTAACAGAAACACCATATATTTT. Protein: CASSQGPSSNRNTIYF.

This chain uses TRBV20-1 with TRBJ2-1; D is uncertain. Germline lookup yields CDR1 DFQATT and CDR2 SNEGSKA (reference sequence). The CDR3 covers 12 residues. V lost 0 bases and J lost 4, with 4 bases in between. This CDR3 is CSARERYNEQFF. For the CDR3, the DNA is TGCAGTGCTAGAGAAAGATACAATGAGCAGTTCTTC.

This clonotype was seen a few times. CDR3 sequence: CASSNYRAANEKLFF. DNA for the CDR3: TGCGCCAGCAGCAACTACAGGGCGGCTAATGAAAAACTGTTTTTT. The chain carries TRBV5-1 and TRBJ1-4; a weak D match, TRBD1 (6 bases). The V gene lost 4 bases and the J gene lost 3 bases, with 13 bases spanning the gap. This CDR3 has 15 residues. Germline loops: CDR1 SGHRS, CDR2 YFSETQ.

There are a few counts of this clonotype. The V gene is TRBV12-3 or TRBV12-4, the J gene TRBJ1-1; 7 bases fit TRBD1. V dropped 7 bases and J dropped 1; count of bases not matched to a gene: 9. The CDR3 has 15 amino acids. CDR3 residues: CASIPRQGGNTEAFF. DNA for the CDR3: TGTGCCAGCATCCCGAGACAGGGAGGGAACACTGAAGCTTTCTTT.

The V call is TRBV19, the J call TRBJ2-5; possibly TRBD1 or TRBD2 for D (6 bases each). V dropped 3 bases and J dropped 3 bases, with 14 bases sitting between them. Looked up from germline, CDR1 is LNHDA and CDR2 is SQIVND (reference sequence). This CDR3 has 15 amino acids. The CDR3 region is CASSIGGLGKETQYF. CDR3 DNA sequence: TGTGCCAGTAGTATCGGGGGCCTTGGAAAAGAGACCCAGTACTTC.

This clonotype was found a few times. The CDR3 reads CASSITGTSGMFF. In DNA, the CDR3 is TGTGCCAGCAGCATTACCGGGACCTCAGGGATGTTTTTT. J is TRBJ1-4 and V is TRBV7-8; D perhaps matches TRBD1 (5 bases). Germline CDR1 and CDR2: SGHVS and FQNEAQ. CDR3 length: 13 residues. V was trimmed by 5 bases and J by 15 bases, leaving 19 bases between them.

Only a few counts were recorded for this clonotype. The chain uses TRBV2 and TRBJ2-7; TRBD1 matches 9 bases. From germline, CDR1 is SNHLY and CDR2 FYNNEI. The junction had 11 bases not matched to a gene; V was cut back by 6 bases and J by 5 bases. The CDR3 consists of 15 residues. CDR3 nucleotide sequence: TGTGCCAGCAGCCCGGGACAGGGTACGGTCCACGAGCAGTACTTC. As protein: CASSPGQGTVHEQYF.

At least ten counts were recorded for this clonotype. This chain uses TRBV4-2 with TRBJ2-5, with TRBD1 matching over 7 bases. Germline CDR1 and CDR2: LGHNA and YNFKEQ. The CDR3 spans 15 residues. V lost 4 bases and J lost 2; bases outside the gene matches: 7. The CDR3 region has the DNA TGTGCCAGCAGCCGAGGGGGACAGCCACAAGAGACCCAGTACTTC. It translates to CASSRGGQPQETQYF.

The rearrangement links TRBV20-1 to TRBJ2-5, with TRBD2 matching 9 bases. Germline trimming cut 1 base from V and 4 bases from J; bases unmatched to any gene: 13. The CDR3 is made up of 17 amino acids. The germline CDR1 and CDR2 sequences are DFQATT and SNEGSKA (reference sequence). CDR3 nucleotide sequence: TGCAGTGCTAGAGTGGACCCATTAGGGACTAGCAGAGAGACCCAGTACTTC. It specifies CSARVDPLGTSRETQYF.

The sample holds a few counts of this clonotype. CDR3 DNA: TGCGCCAGCAGCCAAGGGATAGGTAATTCACCCCTCCACTTT. Encoded protein: CASSQGIGNSPLHF. The chain links TRBV4-3 to TRBJ1-6, with unresolved D. V lost 1 base, J lost 6 bases, and 7 bases lay in between. The CDR3 has 14 amino acids. Per the germline V gene, CDR1 is LGHNA and CDR2 is YSLEER.

This clonotype showed up many times. V is TRBV6-5 and J is TRBJ2-5; D not resolved. V gave up 4 bases and J gave up 6 bases, with 12 bases separating them. Germline CDR1 MNHEY, CDR2 SVGAGI. This CDR3 has 13 residues. CDR3 in amino acids: CASSSSGVQTQYF. As DNA, the CDR3 is TGTGCCAGCAGTTCCAGTGGGGTACAGACCCAGTACTTC.

At least ten counts were recorded for this clonotype. The CDR3 is CASSFGGGSYNSPLHF. CDR3 nucleotides: TGTGCCAGCAGCTTCGGCGGGGGGTCCTATAATTCACCCCTCCACTTT. V and J are TRBV5-8 and TRBJ1-6, with D perhaps TRBD1 (5 bases). The CDR3 has 16 amino acids. Germline assignment: CDR1 SGHTS and CDR2 YDEGEE. Trimming took 2 bases from V and 1 from J, leaving 10 bases between them.

The V call is TRBV7-9, the J call TRBJ2-7, with D maybe TRBD2 (6 bases). With 3 bases removed from V and 6 bases from J, the gap between germline ends came to 18 bases. The CDR3 runs to 15 residues. The germline CDR1 and CDR2 sequences are SEHNR and FQNEAQ (reference sequence). The CDR3 here is CASSFDGTPPSEQYF. CDR3 nucleotides: TGTGCCAGCAGCTTCGACGGGACTCCCCCCTCCGAGCAGTACTTC.

V and J are TRBV20-1 and TRBJ2-7; D not certain. This CDR3 contains 12 residues. Germline CDR1 DFQATT, CDR2 SNEGSKA (reference sequence). Trimming stripped 5 bases from V and 0 bases from J, with 8 bases between. The CDR3 sequence is CSAWQNSYEQYF. DNA of the CDR3: TGCAGTGCTTGGCAGAACTCCTACGAGCAGTACTTC.

The CDR3 sequence is CASSPGTGNSQPQHF. CDR3 bases: TGTGCCAGCAGCCCGGGGACAGGGAATAGTCAGCCCCAGCATTTT. The chain has TRBV3-1 and TRBJ1-5; 9 positions agree with TRBD1. CDR1 is LGHDT and CDR2 is YNNKEL in the germline V gene (reference sequence). CDR3 length equals 15 residues. Germline trimming cut 4 bases from V and 6 bases from J; bases unmatched to any gene: 7.

In its sample, this clonotype was seen a few times. This chain joins TRBV6-1 and TRBJ2-3; TRBD2 might be the D (5 bases). The CDR3 has 14 residues. The V end lost 4 bases, the J end lost 0 bases, and 8 bases lay between the germline ends. Germline V gene sequence: CDR1 MNHNS, CDR2 SASEGT. The CDR3 DNA reads TGTGCCAGCAGTGCGTCTAGCAGCACAGATACGCAGTATTTT. Translated, it gives CASSASSSTDTQYF.

The chain uses TRBV29-1 and TRBJ1-1; D is unresolved. V dropped 1 base and J dropped 7 bases, with 10 bases sitting between them. Germline V CDR1 and CDR2: SQVTM, ANQGSEA. The CDR3 sequence is 12 residues long. The chain's CDR3 is CSVEARQSEAFF. Here the CDR3 DNA reads TGCAGCGTTGAAGCTAGGCAGAGTGAAGCTTTCTTT.

The V gene is TRBV12-3 or TRBV12-4, the J gene TRBJ1-2, with 9 bases aligning to TRBD1. The CDR3 spans 13 residues. V shed 5 bases and J 12 bases; nucleotides not matched to a gene: 10. DNA for the CDR3: TGTGCCAGCAGTCCCACCCCCGGGACAGGGAACACCTTC. Protein product: CASSPTPGTGNTF.

This clonotype was seen a few times. The gene calls are TRBV7-2 and TRBJ1-5; perhaps TRBD1 as D (6 bases). Germline V gene data show CDR1 as SGHTA and CDR2 as FQGNSA. The CDR3 spans 17 residues. Between the trimmed V and J ends, which lost 5 bases and 0 bases, there was a span of 17 bases. The CDR3 is CASSRDNGIVSNQPQHF. The CDR3, as DNA: TGTGCCAGCAGCCGGGACAACGGGATAGTTAGCAATCAGCCCCAGCATTTT.

Ten or more counts support this clonotype. The gene calls are TRBV6-5 and TRBJ1-1; no reliable D call. The CDR3 is 16 residues long. Germline values: CDR1 MNHEY, CDR2 SVGAGI. V was cut by 0 bases and J by 1 base, with 12 bases left in between. The CDR3: CASSYSNRRRNTEAFF. The CDR3 DNA is TGTGCCAGCAGTTACTCGAATAGGAGGAGGAACACTGAAGCTTTCTTT.